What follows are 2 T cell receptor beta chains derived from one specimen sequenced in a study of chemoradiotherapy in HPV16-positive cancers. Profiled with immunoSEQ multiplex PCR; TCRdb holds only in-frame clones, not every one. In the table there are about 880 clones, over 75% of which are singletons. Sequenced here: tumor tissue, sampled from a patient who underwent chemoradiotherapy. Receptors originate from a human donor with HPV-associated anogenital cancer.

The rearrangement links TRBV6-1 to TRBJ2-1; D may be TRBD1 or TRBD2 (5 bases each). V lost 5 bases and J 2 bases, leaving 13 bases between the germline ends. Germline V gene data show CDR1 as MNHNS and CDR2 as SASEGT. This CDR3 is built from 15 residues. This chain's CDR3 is CASSPRDGTYNEQFF. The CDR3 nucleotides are TGTGCCAGCAGTCCCAGGGACGGGACCTACAATGAGCAGTTCTTC.

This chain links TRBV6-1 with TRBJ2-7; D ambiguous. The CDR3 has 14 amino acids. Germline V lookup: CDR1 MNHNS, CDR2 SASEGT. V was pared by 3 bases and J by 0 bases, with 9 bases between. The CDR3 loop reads CASSEGWSSYEQYF. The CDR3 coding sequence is TGTGCCAGCAGTGAGGGCTGGAGCTCCTACGAGCAGTACTTC.